This T cell receptor (beta chain) was captured in a study of OX40 agonist ivuxolimab in advanced cancers. The table came from immunoSEQ multiplex PCR; TCRdb's copy has only in-frame clones and leaves some out. The sample records some 85,000 clones, about 89% being singletons. Germline CDR1 SGHRS, CDR2 YFSETQ. The ends lost 0 bases at V and 5 bases at J; junction bases unmatched: 1. The CDR3 has 15 amino acids. The receptor was isolated from an adult with an advanced solid tumor such as melanoma, head and neck, liver or kidney cancer. This chain joins TRBV5-1 and TRBJ2-2; TRBD1 aligns across 10 bases. The source material was CD4+ or CD8+ T cells sorted from blood, sampled in a trial of the OX40 agonist ivuxolimab. DNA of the CDR3: TGCGCCAGCAGCTTGGGGACAGGGGGGACCGGGGAGCTGTTTTTT. The encoded protein is CASSLGTGGTGELFF.